The clone carrying this T cell receptor beta chain was counted only a few times. TCRdb reanalysed the 5' RACE reads using MiXCR and keeps one entry per CDR3 protein. This sample carries about 110,000 distinct CDR3 sequences, about 18% of them seen once, and the ten largest clones take 28%. The data derive from a study of T-cell memory formation after mild COVID-19. The V gene's germline CDR1 is DFQATT and CDR2 SNEGSKA (reference sequence). The CDR3 sequence is 18 residues long. Trimming removed 0 bases from V and 7 bases from J, with 25 bases in between. The rearrangement links TRBV20-1 to TRBJ1-5, with D tentatively TRBD1 (5 bases). The receptor's source is an adult woman who had mild COVID-19 (a few samples of this study predate the infection). Cell type and time point are not known. Sequenced sample: PBMCs or a T cell subset sorted from them (not recorded which). CDR3 sequence reads: CSARDSVKYGTYPQPQHF. CDR3 nucleotides: TGCAGTGCTAGAGATTCGGTAAAGTACGGGACCTATCCACAGCCCCAGCATTTT.